Listed here are 21 T cell receptor beta chains from one sample, sequenced in a study of blood T cell repertoires in COVID-19. Only in-frame clones appear in the TCRdb table, and some are missing; sequencing was by immunoSEQ multiplex PCR. The sample has 250,000 to 350,000 clones, roughly 88% seen once. The sequenced sample consisted of peripheral blood. Receptor source: a human donor with COVID-19, enrolled during active disease. The donor label of this sample is uncertain.

This clone was found once. V and J are TRBV29-1 and TRBJ1-2; D gene uncertain. The germline V gene has CDR1 SQVTM and CDR2 ANQGSEA. V was cut by 3 bases and J by 7 bases, with 18 bases left in between. This CDR3 is 14 amino acids long. CDR3 in amino acids: CSVDPAETGGGYTF. CDR3 in DNA: TGCAGCGTTGACCCGGCCGAGACGGGAGGTGGCTACACCTTC.

This chain connects TRBV12-3 or TRBV12-4 to TRBJ2-5, with 8 positions matching TRBD2. J was trimmed by 3 bases and V by 6 bases; bases with no gene match: 3. The CDR3 contains 13 residues. CDR3 coding DNA: TGTGCCAGCAGATCGGGACTAGAAGAGACCCAGTACTTC. This gives the protein CASRSGLEETQYF.

The chain joins TRBV6-5 to TRBJ1-3, with unresolved D. The CDR3 is made up of 14 amino acids. Germline CDR1 and CDR2: MNHEY and SVGAGI. The ends were cut back, 0 bases at V and 5 bases at J, with 8 bases in the middle. CDR3 bases: TGTGCCAGCAGTTACTCGAGGGATCGAAACACCATATATTTT. Translated, it gives CASSYSRDRNTIYF.

J is TRBJ1-2 and V is TRBV14, with TRBD1 matching 9 bases. CDR3 size: 15 residues. CDR1 and CDR2 (germline): SGHDN, FVKESK. V lost 2 bases and J lost 2; bases outside the gene matches: 3. DNA for the CDR3: TGTGCCAGCAGCCAAACGGACAGGGGCAACTATGGCTACACCTTC. It encodes CASSQTDRGNYGYTF.

V gene TRBV9 combines with J gene TRBJ2-3, with 10 bases identical to TRBD1. The CDR3 is 17 residues long. Germline V gene sequence: CDR1 SGDLS, CDR2 YYNGEE. V shed 3 bases, J shed 5 bases, and the junction held 12 bases outside the gene matches. This chain's CDR3 is CASSAQGQGVSGDTQYF. In nucleotides, the CDR3 is TGTGCCAGCAGCGCCCAAGGACAGGGGGTCAGTGGAGATACGCAGTATTTT.

Here the CDR3 reads CSVDLVADGYTF. The CDR3 bases are TGCAGCGTTGATTTAGTCGCGGATGGCTACACCTTC. The rearrangement uses TRBV29-1 and TRBJ1-2; D is ambiguous. This CDR3 has 12 residues. Germline V CDR1 and CDR2: SQVTM, ANQGSEA. The V end was cut by 3 bases, the J end by 6 bases, with 11 bases between. The full variable domain, completed using reference TRBV29-1 and TRBJ1-2, is SAVISQKPSRDICQRGTSLTIQCQVDSQVTMMFWYRQQPGQSLTLIATANQGSEATYESGFVIDKFPISRPNLTFSTLTVSNMSPEDSSIYLCSVDLVADGYTFGSGTRLTVV.

This chain uses TRBV30 with TRBJ1-5, with 7 bases that match TRBD1. Germline V gives CDR1 GTSNPN, CDR2 SVGIG (reference sequence). The ends lost 1 base at V and 7 bases at J; junction bases unmatched: 7. The CDR3 loop spans 14 amino acids. The DNA of the CDR3 is TGTGCCTGGAGTGCTACAGGGGCAGAGCAGCCCCAGCATTTT. It encodes CAWSATGAEQPQHF.

This chain links TRBV28 with TRBJ1-4; unclear D gene. Looked up from germline, CDR1 is MDHEN and CDR2 is SYDVKM. Trimming removed 1 base from V and 5 bases from J, with 8 bases in between. The CDR3 runs to 14 residues. Written as DNA, the CDR3 is TGTGCCAGCAGTTTATACGGGTCGAATGAAAAACTGTTTTTT. Its translation: CASSLYGSNEKLFF.

The chain couples TRBV19 to TRBJ1-5, with D perhaps matching TRBD1 (5 bases). Germline CDR1 LNHDA, CDR2 SQIVND (reference sequence). This CDR3 spans 18 amino acids. V shed 4 bases and J shed 1 base, with 20 bases lying between them. The CDR3 here is CASSSRPGGSDSNQPQHF. For the CDR3, the DNA is TGTGCCAGTAGTAGCCGACCCGGGGGATCGGACAGCAATCAGCCCCAGCATTTT.

This chain links TRBV7-8 with TRBJ1-1; weak D call: TRBD1 (6 bases). Trimming stripped 5 bases from V and 10 bases from J, with 26 bases between. The germline V gene has CDR1 SGHVS and CDR2 FQNEAQ. The CDR3 is 16 residues long. The DNA for the CDR3 is TGTGCCAGCAGCCCCCCCCTCCGGCAGGGGACATTGGGAGCTTTCTTT. Amino acid sequence: CASSPPLRQGTLGAFF.

This clone came up once. This rearrangement joins TRBV7-2 to TRBJ1-4, with a possible D match to TRBD1 (5 bases). Trimming shortened V by 5 bases and J by 12 bases, and 19 bases separated the two germline ends. CDR1 SGHTA and CDR2 FQGNSA come from the germline V gene. This CDR3 is 14 amino acids long. The DNA for the CDR3 is TGTGCCAGCAGCATCATCCCCATGGGGGGTGAACTGTTTTTT. It specifies CASSIIPMGGELFF.

Turning to this clone: At one boundary the junction diverges from the germline segment, which might be a read error. This chain connects TRBV7-7 to TRBJ2-1, with unresolved D. Germline lookup yields CDR1 SSHAT and CDR2 FNYEAQ (reference sequence). The CDR3 has 13 residues. CDR3 DNA: TGTGCTAGCAGCTTAGATGCGTACAATGAGCAGTTCTTC. Protein sequence: CASSLDAYNEQFF.

The chain carries TRBV19 and TRBJ2-2, with a weak D call TRBD2 (6 bases). CDR3 length: 13 residues. The germline gives CDR1 LNHDA, CDR2 SQIVND (reference sequence). V shed 4 bases and J shed 6 bases, with 9 bases lying between them. CDR3 residues: CASSTTGAGELFF. CDR3 DNA sequence: TGTGCCAGTAGTACGACGGGGGCCGGGGAGCTGTTTTTT.

This chain uses TRBV11-2 with TRBJ1-4; D gene uncertain. Germline CDR1 SGHAT, CDR2 FQNNGV. Trimming stripped 6 bases from V and 6 bases from J, with 14 bases between. The CDR3 covers 14 residues. CDR3 DNA: TGTGCCAGCAGTTATATGAGGCGGGATGAAAAACTGTTTTTT. This sequence encodes CASSYMRRDEKLFF. The full variable domain, with the rest looked up from reference TRBV11-2 and TRBJ1-4, is EAGVAQSPRYKIIEKRQSVAFWCNPISGHATLYWYQQILGQGPKLLIQFQNNGVVDDSQLPKDRFSAERLKGVDSTLKIQPAKLEDSAVYLCASSYMRRDEKLFFGSGTQLSVL.

The chain uses TRBV7-3 and TRBJ2-1; no definite D call. Trimming left V 1 base short and J 7 bases short, with 8 bases between. CDR1 is SGHTA, CDR2 FQGTGA, per germline. This CDR3 contains 13 residues. CDR3 amino acids: CASSLKLSNEQFF. The CDR3 DNA follows: TGTGCCAGCAGCTTAAAATTATCGAATGAGCAGTTCTTC.

This clone was seen just once. The V gene is TRBV5-4, the J gene TRBJ2-7; the match to TRBD2 covers 7 bases. This CDR3 has 13 residues. The J segment lost 0 bases and the V segment lost 10 bases, leaving 7 bases of the junction unmatched. CDR1 SGHNT and CDR2 YYREEE come from the germline V gene (reference sequence). The CDR3 coding sequence is TGTGCCGTCCGAGCGGGGATCTCCTACGAGCAGTACTTC. Translation: CAVRAGISYEQYF.

The rearrangement uses TRBV5-4 and TRBJ2-1; D not certain. The V gene's germline CDR1 is SGHNT and CDR2 YYREEE (reference sequence). This CDR3 is 15 amino acids long. The V end lost 0 bases, the J end lost 2 bases, and 9 bases lay between the germline ends. CDR3 sequence: CASSLVNSPYNEQFF. CDR3 in DNA: TGTGCCAGCAGCTTGGTGAACTCCCCCTACAATGAGCAGTTCTTC.

The chain links TRBV5-1 to TRBJ1-2; 10 bases line up with TRBD1. CDR1 and CDR2 from the germline V gene are SGHRS and YFSETQ. J lost 6 bases, V lost 4 bases, and 12 bases had no gene match. The CDR3 runs 16 residues. This CDR3 reads CASSEGTGVWNDGYTF. The CDR3 nucleotides are TGCGCCAGCAGCGAGGGGACAGGGGTTTGGAATGATGGCTACACCTTC.

V gene TRBV7-2 combines with J gene TRBJ1-1, with a possible D match to TRBD1 (5 bases). Trimming left V 1 base short and J 0 bases short, with 6 bases between. The CDR3 extends over 14 amino acids. Germline CDR1 and CDR2: SGHTA and FQGNSA. This CDR3 reads CASSLVTVNTEAFF. The CDR3 DNA reads as TGTGCCAGCAGCTTAGTGACAGTGAACACTGAAGCTTTCTTT.

This chain joins TRBV5-1 and TRBJ1-2; 8 nucleotides agree with TRBD1. This CDR3 is built from 15 residues. The junction had 9 bases not matched to a gene; V was cut back by 2 bases and J by 6 bases. The germline CDR1 and CDR2 sequences are SGHRS and YFSETQ. Written as DNA, the CDR3 is TGCGCCAGCAGCTTAGAAGGACAGGGAGTGGATGGCTACACCTTC. This encodes CASSLEGQGVDGYTF.

This sequence joins TRBV21-1 and TRBJ1-5. TRBV21-1 is marked as a pseudogene. The length of the CDR3 is 15 residues. The CDR3 spells CASSKGGYSNQPQHF. CDR3 DNA: TGTGCCAGCAGCAAAGGCGGGTATAGCAATCAGCCCCAGCATTTT.